These T cell receptor beta chains were read from a single sample in a study of T cell responses to AZD1222 COVID-19 vaccine. Generated by immunoSEQ multiplex PCR, the TCRdb table keeps only in-frame clones and is missing some. The profile covers roughly 80,000 clones, with roughly 90% appearing a single time and over 1.2% taken by the ten largest. Sample: peripheral blood, taken 28 days after the second AZD1222 dose. The receptors derive from an adult who received the AZD1222 COVID-19 vaccine. Both conserved end residues are part of each CDR3. D genes are given only for firm matches. Clone size is stated in some rows and not others, as once, few, many or a class when expanded.

D gene: NA
V gene: TRBV30
J gene: TRBJ2-2
clone size: NA
CDR3 protein: CAWSVRSGLMGTGELFF
CDR3 DNA: TGTGCCTGGAGTGTACGCTCAGGATTGATGGGCACCGGGGAGCTGTTTTTT

D gene: TRBD1
V gene: TRBV30
J gene: TRBJ1-3
clone size: NA
CDR3 protein: CAWSVRGTGIPGSPGNTIYF
CDR3 DNA: TGTGCCTGGAGTGTCCGCGGGACAGGGATCCCCGGCTCGCCTGGAAACACCATATATTTT

D gene: NA
V gene: TRBV6-5
J gene: TRBJ2-1
clone size: NA
CDR3 protein: CASSVRAYNEQFF
CDR3 DNA: TGTGCCAGCAGCGTGCGAGCCTACAATGAGCAGTTCTTC

D gene: TRBD1
V gene: TRBV28
J gene: TRBJ1-3
clone size: NA
CDR3 protein: CASSPGQVSGNTIYF
CDR3 DNA: TGTGCCAGCAGCCCGGGACAGGTCTCTGGAAACACCATATATTTT

D gene: NA
V gene: TRBV7-3
J gene: TRBJ2-1
clone size: once
CDR3 protein: CASSFTGTSAYNEQFF
CDR3 DNA: TGTGCCAGCAGCTTCACAGGGACTTCGGCATACAATGAGCAGTTCTTC

D gene: TRBD2
V gene: TRBV28
J gene: TRBJ2-3
clone size: NA
CDR3 protein: CASSSGGAGRDTQYF
CDR3 DNA: TGTGCCAGCAGTTCCGGGGGGGCAGGGCGAGATACGCAGTATTTT

D gene: NA
V gene: TRBV11-2
J gene: TRBJ1-1
clone size: NA
CDR3 protein: CASSLSNTEAFF
CDR3 DNA: TGTGCCAGCAGCTTAAGTAACACTGAAGCTTTCTTT

D gene: TRBD1
V gene: TRBV18
J gene: TRBJ1-6
clone size: medium-sized
CDR3 protein: CASSFTGTEDSPLHF
CDR3 DNA: TGTGCCAGCTCGTTCACCGGGACAGAGGATTCACCCCTCCACTTT

D gene: NA
V gene: TRBV28
J gene: TRBJ2-7
clone size: NA
CDR3 protein: CASSLPSHPVSYEQYF
CDR3 DNA: TGTGCCAGCAGTTTACCCTCCCACCCGGTCTCATACGAGCAGTACTTC

D gene: NA
V gene: TRBV5-1
J gene: TRBJ2-7
clone size: NA
CDR3 protein: CASSLARGPSYEQYF
CDR3 DNA: TGCGCCAGCAGCTTGGCCCGGGGGCCCTCCTACGAGCAGTACTTC

D gene: NA
V gene: TRBV3-1/TRBV3-2
J gene: TRBJ2-2
clone size: NA
CDR3 protein: CASSQGTMNTGELFF
CDR3 DNA: TGTGCCAGCAGCCAAGGAACAATGAACACCGGGGAGCTGTTTTTT

D gene: NA
V gene: TRBV7-9
J gene: TRBJ1-4
clone size: NA
CDR3 protein: CASSLALGEKLFF
CDR3 DNA: TGTGCCAGCAGCTTGGCCCTTGGTGAAAAACTGTTTTTT

D gene: NA
V gene: TRBV28
J gene: TRBJ2-3
clone size: NA
CDR3 protein: CASSLFLSGTDTQYF
CDR3 DNA: TGTGCCAGCAGTTTATTTCTCTCGGGCACAGATACGCAGTATTTT

D gene: NA
V gene: TRBV7-9
J gene: TRBJ1-3
clone size: NA
CDR3 protein: CASSTDGNTIYF
CDR3 DNA: TGTGCCAGCAGTACGGACGGAAACACCATATATTTT

D gene: TRBD1
V gene: TRBV6-5
J gene: TRBJ1-1
clone size: NA
CDR3 protein: CASTPGQIMNTEAFF
CDR3 DNA: TGTGCCAGCACTCCGGGACAGATCATGAACACTGAAGCTTTCTTT

D gene: NA
V gene: TRBV28
J gene: TRBJ1-3
clone size: once
CDR3 protein: CATGAPGHPNGAGNTIYF
CDR3 DNA: TGTGCCACGGGAGCACCGGGACATCCAAACGGGGCTGGAAACACCATATATTTT

D gene: NA
V gene: TRBV12-3/TRBV12-4
J gene: TRBJ2-5
clone size: NA
CDR3 protein: CASSLGRETQYF
CDR3 DNA: TGTGCCAGCAGTTTGGGTCGAGAGACCCAGTACTTC